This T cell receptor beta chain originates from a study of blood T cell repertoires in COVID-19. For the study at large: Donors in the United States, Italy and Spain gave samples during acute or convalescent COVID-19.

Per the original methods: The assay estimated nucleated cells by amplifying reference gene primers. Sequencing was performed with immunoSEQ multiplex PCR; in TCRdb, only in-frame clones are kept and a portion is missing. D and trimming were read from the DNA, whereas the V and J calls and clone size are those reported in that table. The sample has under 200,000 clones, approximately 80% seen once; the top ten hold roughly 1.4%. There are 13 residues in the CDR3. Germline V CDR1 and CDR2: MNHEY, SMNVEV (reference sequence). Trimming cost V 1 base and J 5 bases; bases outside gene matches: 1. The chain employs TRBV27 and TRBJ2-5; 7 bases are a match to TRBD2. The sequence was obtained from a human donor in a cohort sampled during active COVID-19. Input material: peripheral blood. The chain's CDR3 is CASSLLGGETQYF. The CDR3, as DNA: TGTGCCAGCAGTTTATTGGGGGGGGAGACCCAGTACTTC.